This is a list of T cell receptor beta chains from one sample in a study of blood T cell repertoires in COVID-19. Using immunoSEQ multiplex PCR, the repertoire was profiled, and TCRdb retains in-frame clones only, with some absent. The table includes around 86,000 clones, 75% to 90% detected once. The sequencing input was peripheral blood. The receptor set was obtained from an elderly man with acute or convalescent COVID-19. The CDR3 runs from the conserved cysteine through the conserved F or W. A D gene is named only where the DNA matches it firmly. Clone size appears in some rows only: once, few, many, or a class for an expanded clone.

TRBV7-3,TRBJ2-2,few,NA,TGTGCCAGCAGCTTACACGGGAGATTGACCGGGGAGCTGTTTTTT,CASSLHGRLTGELFF
TRBV2,TRBJ2-7,once,TRBD2,TGTGCCAGCAGTGAAAAGACTAGCGGATACTCCTACGAGCAGTACTTC,CASSEKTSGYSYEQYF
TRBV18,TRBJ2-5,NA,NA,TGTGCCAGCTCACCTACGTACGGGGAGACCCAGTACTTC,CASSPTYGETQYF
TRBV7-2,TRBJ2-7,once,NA,TGTGCCAGCAGCTTAGCACCGGGACACCTTTCCTACGAGCAGTACTTC,CASSLAPGHLSYEQYF
TRBV5-6,TRBJ1-5,NA,NA,TGTGCCAGCAGCTTGGGGCCGGACAGATACAATCAGCCCCAGCATTTT,CASSLGPDRYNQPQHF
TRBV5-4,TRBJ2-7,NA,NA,TGTGCCAGCAGTCGGGACATCCACGAGCAGTACTTC,CASSRDIHEQYF
TRBV6-1,TRBJ1-3,once,NA,TGTGCCAGCAGTGAAGTGGGGACACCGGTAGGAAACACCATATATTTT,CASSEVGTPVGNTIYF
TRBV4-1,TRBJ2-5,NA,TRBD2,TGCGCCAGCAGCCCATCGACTAGCGGGTCTTTGGCCCAGTACTTC,CASSPSTSGSLAQYF
TRBV20-1,TRBJ2-7,NA,NA,TGCAGTGTAGGGGGACGCTACGAGCAGTACTTC,CSVGGRYEQYF
TRBV9,TRBJ2-2,NA,TRBD1,TGTGCCAGCAGCGCACTCGACAGGGGGAGGAACACCGGGGAGCTGTTTTTT,CASSALDRGRNTGELFF
TRBV27,TRBJ2-2,NA,TRBD2,TGTGCCAGCAGTTTAGCGGGGGGCACCGGGGAGCTGTTTTTT,CASSLAGGTGELFF
TRBV19,TRBJ2-7,NA,TRBD1,TGTGCCAGTAGTATAGAGGGGACAGGGATCGACGAGCAGTACTTC,CASSIEGTGIDEQYF
TRBV18,TRBJ2-3,NA,NA,TGTGCCAGCTCACCAAAAGGGGATCTCGATACGCAGTATTTT,CASSPKGDLDTQYF
TRBV19,TRBJ2-7,NA,TRBD2,TGTGCCAGTAGTCCCCGTGGACTAGCGGGAGTACCCGAGCAGTACTTC,CASSPRGLAGVPEQYF
TRBV11-3,TRBJ2-7,few,NA,TGTGCCAGCAGCTCCCTCTACGAGCAGTACTTC,CASSSLYEQYF
TRBV19,TRBJ1-3,once,TRBD1,TGTGCCAGTACCATATACCCCCGGGACAGAGGAAACACCATATATTTT,CASTIYPRDRGNTIYF
TRBV29-1,TRBJ2-1,NA,NA,TGCAGCGTCGTCGGACTCTTCAATGAGCAGTTCTTC,CSVVGLFNEQFF
TRBV11-2,TRBJ1-5,few,TRBD1,TGTGCCAGCAGCCTTACGACAGGGGGCGGGCAGCCCCAGCATTTT,CASSLTTGGGQPQHF
TRBV29-1,TRBJ1-1,NA,TRBD1,TGCAGCGCCTGTACAGGGGTCGTGGGCACTGAAGCTTTCTTT,CSACTGVVGTEAFF
TRBV27,TRBJ2-1,few,NA,TGTGCCAGCAGCCGGGTGGGGGTAGCGGGACAGTACAATGAGCAGTTCTTC,CASSRVGVAGQYNEQFF
TRBV6-5,TRBJ1-2,NA,NA,TGTGCCAGCAGAGCACAGGCGTACTATGGCTACACCTTC,CASRAQAYYGYTF
TRBV11-1,TRBJ2-7,NA,NA,TGTGCCAGCAGCTATCTCAGGACCTACGAGCAGTACTTC,CASSYLRTYEQYF
TRBV20-1,TRBJ1-2,NA,TRBD1,TGCAGTGCTAGTACCATTGGGGGACAGGGAACTAACGAGTATGGCTACACCTTC,CSASTIGGQGTNEYGYTF
TRBV6-2/TRBV6-3,TRBJ1-6,NA,NA,TGTGCCAGCAGCTCCAGACTGAGCTCCTATAATTCACCCCTCCACTTT,CASSSRLSSYNSPLHF
TRBV7-3,TRBJ2-5,NA,NA,TGTGCCAGCAGCCGTAGGAGGGACGAGACCCAGTACTTC,CASSRRRDETQYF
TRBV10-1,TRBJ2-3,NA,NA,TGCGCCAGCAGTGAGTCGACGCTAGCGAGACCCACAGATACGCAGTATTTT,CASSESTLARPTDTQYF
TRBV9,TRBJ2-7,NA,NA,TGTGCCAGCAGCGTAGAATCTGGGCGACAGTACTTC,CASSVESGRQYF
TRBV19,TRBJ2-7,NA,TRBD1,TGTGCCAGTACCATGACGACAGGGGCGGCCTACGAGCAGTACTTC,CASTMTTGAAYEQYF
TRBV15,TRBJ1-2,NA,NA,TGTGCCACCAGCAGAGATAGTTTCGCAGAATTGGGCGTTGGCTACACCTTC,CATSRDSFAELGVGYTF
TRBV2,TRBJ1-4,few,NA,TGTGCCAGCAGTGAATCCGTGGTCTCGGAACTGTTTTTT,CASSESVVSELFF
TRBV6-5,TRBJ2-7,NA,NA,TGTGCCAGCAGTTACTCGAACCAGGGTTCATACGAGCAGTACTTC,CASSYSNQGSYEQYF
TRBV19,TRBJ2-3,few,NA,TGTGCCAGTAGTATAGAGGCCCAAACCACAGATACGCAGTATTTT,CASSIEAQTTDTQYF
TRBV2,TRBJ1-5,NA,NA,TGTGCCAGCAGTGACGGGGGGGGCTGGGAGCCCCAGCATTTT,CASSDGGGWEPQHF
TRBV19,TRBJ2-1,NA,TRBD1,TGTGCCAGTAGCCCCCGGACAGGGGGAGCCTACAATGAGCAGTTCTTC,CASSPRTGGAYNEQFF
TRBV10-3,TRBJ2-5,NA,NA,TGTGCCATCAGCGGGACTGGCGGTGAGACCCAGTACTTC,CAISGTGGETQYF
TRBV11-2,TRBJ2-1,NA,TRBD2,TGTGCCAGCAGCTTGGGGATTGGCGCGGGAGTTCTCAATGAGCAGTTCTTC,CASSLGIGAGVLNEQFF
TRBV6-6,TRBJ1-1,NA,NA,TGTGCCAGCAGATCGGACAGGAACACTGAAGCTTTCTTT,CASRSDRNTEAFF
TRBV19,TRBJ1-4,NA,TRBD1,TGTGCCAGTAGTCTAAACAGGGGGTCGAGTGAAAAACTGTTTTTT,CASSLNRGSSEKLFF
TRBV3-1/TRBV3-2,TRBJ1-2,NA,NA,TGTGCCAGCAGCCGCCAAATAGGAGGGTTTGATGGCTACACCTTC,CASSRQIGGFDGYTF
TRBV6-4,TRBJ2-1,NA,TRBD2,TGTGCCAGCAGTGTGCTAGCGGGAGTAGGTGAGCAGTTCTTC,CASSVLAGVGEQFF
TRBV7-3,TRBJ2-6,NA,TRBD1,TGTGCCAGCAGCTTCCTCGGACAGGGGACCTCTGGGGCCAACGTCCTGACTTTC,CASSFLGQGTSGANVLTF
TRBV9,TRBJ1-4,NA,NA,TGTGCCAGCAGCGTAGGGCTGAAAACTAATGAAAAACTGTTTTTT,CASSVGLKTNEKLFF
TRBV6-5,TRBJ1-5,NA,NA,TGTGCCAGCAGACAAATAAATAGCAATCAGCCCCAGCATTTT,CASRQINSNQPQHF
TRBV30,TRBJ1-6,NA,NA,TGTGCCTGGAGTGTACCCAACGTCGCAGGGCTAGATTCACCCCTCCACTTT,CAWSVPNVAGLDSPLHF
TRBV4-3,TRBJ1-3,NA,NA,TGCGCCAGCAGCCCTTCGACAGCTGGAAACACCATATATTTT,CASSPSTAGNTIYF
TRBV24-1,TRBJ2-3,NA,NA,TGTGCCACCAGTGGGGAGCGGGATACGCAGTATTTT,CATSGERDTQYF
TRBV21-1,TRBJ1-1,NA,NA,TGTGCCAGCAGCAAAGTACAGGGCGGGGGCTGCACTGAAGCTTTCTTT,CASSKVQGGGCTEAFF
TRBV5-1,TRBJ2-7,NA,NA,TGCGCCAGCAGCTTGGTGTCTAGCCGACCAACCTCGGGGGAGCAGTACTTC,CASSLVSSRPTSGEQYF
TRBV14,TRBJ1-1,NA,NA,TGTGCCAGCAGCCAAGATCCCCCGGGACTCGCTGAAGCTTTCTTT,CASSQDPPGLAEAFF
TRBV19,TRBJ2-1,NA,TRBD2,TGTGCCACCCGAAGCGGGAGGGTTGCCTACAATGAGCAGTTCTTC,CATRSGRVAYNEQFF